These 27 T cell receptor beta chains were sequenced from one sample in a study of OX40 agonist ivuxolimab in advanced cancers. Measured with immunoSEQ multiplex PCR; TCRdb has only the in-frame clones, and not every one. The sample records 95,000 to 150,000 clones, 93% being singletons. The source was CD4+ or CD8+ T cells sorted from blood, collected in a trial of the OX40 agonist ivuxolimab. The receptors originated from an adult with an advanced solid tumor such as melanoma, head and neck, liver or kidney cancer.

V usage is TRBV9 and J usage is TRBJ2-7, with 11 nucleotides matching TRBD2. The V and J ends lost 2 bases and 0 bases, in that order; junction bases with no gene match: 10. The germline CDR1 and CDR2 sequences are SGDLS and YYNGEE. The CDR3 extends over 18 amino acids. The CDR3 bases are TGTGCCAGCAGCGTGGGACCCGGGACTAGCGGTAGCTCCTACGAGCAGTACTTC. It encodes CASSVGPGTSGSSYEQYF.

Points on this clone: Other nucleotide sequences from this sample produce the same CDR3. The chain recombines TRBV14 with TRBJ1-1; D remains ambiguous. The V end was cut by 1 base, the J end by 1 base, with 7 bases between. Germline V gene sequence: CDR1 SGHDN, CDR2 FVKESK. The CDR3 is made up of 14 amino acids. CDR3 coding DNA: TGTGCCAGCAGCCAAGTATTAGGGAACACTGAAGCTTTCTTT. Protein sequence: CASSQVLGNTEAFF. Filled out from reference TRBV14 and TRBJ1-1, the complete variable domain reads EAGVTQFPSHSVIEKGQTVTLRCDPISGHDNLYWYRRVMGKEIKFLLHFVKESKQDESGMPNNRFLAERTGGTYSTLKVQPAELEDSGVYFCASSQVLGNTEAFFGQGTRLTVV.

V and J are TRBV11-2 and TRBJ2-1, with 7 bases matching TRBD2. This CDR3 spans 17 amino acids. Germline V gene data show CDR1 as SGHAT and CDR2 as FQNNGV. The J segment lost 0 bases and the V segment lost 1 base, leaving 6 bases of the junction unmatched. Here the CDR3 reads CASSLGLRGSSYNEQFF. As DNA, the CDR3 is TGTGCCAGCAGCTTAGGTTTGCGGGGGAGCTCCTACAATGAGCAGTTCTTC.

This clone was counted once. The CDR3 loop reads CASSSRAGTGVREKLFF. The CDR3 region has the DNA TGTGCCAGCAGCTCGAGAGCCGGGACAGGGGTGAGGGAAAAACTGTTTTTT. The chain couples TRBV28 to TRBJ1-4; the match to TRBD1 covers 10 bases. The CDR3 is 17 amino acids. Per germline, CDR1 MDHEN and CDR2 SYDVKM. After removal of 6 bases from V and 8 bases from J, the junction contained 15 bases not matched to a gene.

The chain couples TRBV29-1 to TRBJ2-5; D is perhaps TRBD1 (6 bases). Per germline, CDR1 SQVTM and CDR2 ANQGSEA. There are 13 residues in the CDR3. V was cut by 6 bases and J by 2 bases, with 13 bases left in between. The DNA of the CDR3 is TGCAGCGTCGTAGACAGGATGCAAGAGACCCAGTACTTC. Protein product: CSVVDRMQETQYF.

DNA of the CDR3: TGTGCCAGCATGAGGGGGGCCGGGAATCAGCCCCAGCATTTT. This gives the protein CASMRGAGNQPQHF. The chain employs TRBV6-5 and TRBJ1-5; D perhaps matches TRBD1 (6 bases). The CDR3 has 14 residues. V dropped 7 bases and J dropped 4 bases, with 14 bases sitting between them. Germline V gives CDR1 MNHEY, CDR2 SVGAGI.

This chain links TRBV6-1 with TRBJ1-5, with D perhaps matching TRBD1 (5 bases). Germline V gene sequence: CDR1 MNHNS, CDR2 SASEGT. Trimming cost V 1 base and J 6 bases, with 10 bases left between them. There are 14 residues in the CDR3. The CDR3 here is CASSEVGGGQPQHF. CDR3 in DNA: TGTGCCAGCAGTGAAGTCGGGGGTGGTCAGCCCCAGCATTTT.

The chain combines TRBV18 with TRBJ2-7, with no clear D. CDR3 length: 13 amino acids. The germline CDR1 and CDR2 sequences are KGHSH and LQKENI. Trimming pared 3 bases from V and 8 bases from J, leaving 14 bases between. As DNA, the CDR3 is TGTGCCAGCTCACCCCCATCCACGTATCAGCAGTACTTC. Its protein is CASSPPSTYQQYF.

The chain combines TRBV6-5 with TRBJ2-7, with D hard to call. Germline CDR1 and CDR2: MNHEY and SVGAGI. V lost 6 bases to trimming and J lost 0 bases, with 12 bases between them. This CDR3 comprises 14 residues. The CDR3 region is CASSNPYSSYEQYF. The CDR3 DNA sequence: TGTGCCAGCAGCAACCCGTACAGCTCCTACGAGCAGTACTTC.

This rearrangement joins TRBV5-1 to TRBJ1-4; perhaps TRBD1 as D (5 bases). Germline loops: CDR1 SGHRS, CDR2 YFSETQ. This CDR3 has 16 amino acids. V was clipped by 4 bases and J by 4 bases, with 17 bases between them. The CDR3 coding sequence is TGCGCCAGCAGCGCGGGACCGGTCGGGAGTAATGAAAAACTGTTTTTT. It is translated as CASSAGPVGSNEKLFF.

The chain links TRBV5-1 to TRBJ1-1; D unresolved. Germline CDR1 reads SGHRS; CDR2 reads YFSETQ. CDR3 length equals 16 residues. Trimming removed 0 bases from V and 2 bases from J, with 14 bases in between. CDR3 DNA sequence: TGCGCCAGCAGCTTGGGGGCAGTTAAATCCAACACTGAAGCTTTCTTT. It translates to CASSLGAVKSNTEAFF. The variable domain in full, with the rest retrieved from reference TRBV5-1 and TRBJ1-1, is KAGVTQTPRYLIKTRGQQVTLSCSPISGHRSVSWYQQTPGQGLQFLFEYFSETQRNKGNFPGRFSGRQFSNSRSEMNVSTLELGDSALYLCASSLGAVKSNTEAFFGQGTRLTVV.

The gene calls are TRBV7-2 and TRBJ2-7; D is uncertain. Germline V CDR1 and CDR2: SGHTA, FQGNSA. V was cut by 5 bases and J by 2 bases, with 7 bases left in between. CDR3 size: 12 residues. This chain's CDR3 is CASSLVAYEQYF. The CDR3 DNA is TGTGCCAGCAGCCTCGTTGCCTACGAGCAGTACTTC.

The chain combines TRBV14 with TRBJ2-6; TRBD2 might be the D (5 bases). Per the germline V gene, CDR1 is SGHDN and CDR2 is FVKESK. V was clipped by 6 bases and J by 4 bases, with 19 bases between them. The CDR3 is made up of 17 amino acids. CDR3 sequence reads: CASSRDLPRVGANVLTF. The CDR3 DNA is TGTGCCAGCAGTCGGGATCTGCCCCGGGTGGGGGCCAACGTCCTGACTTTC.

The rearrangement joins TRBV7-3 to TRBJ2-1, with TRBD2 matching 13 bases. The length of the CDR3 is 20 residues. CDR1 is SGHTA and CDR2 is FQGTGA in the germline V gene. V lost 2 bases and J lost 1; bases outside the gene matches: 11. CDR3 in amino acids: CASSLGPGLAGKGSYNEQFF. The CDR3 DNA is TGTGCCAGCAGCTTAGGTCCGGGACTAGCGGGAAAAGGTTCCTACAATGAGCAGTTCTTC.

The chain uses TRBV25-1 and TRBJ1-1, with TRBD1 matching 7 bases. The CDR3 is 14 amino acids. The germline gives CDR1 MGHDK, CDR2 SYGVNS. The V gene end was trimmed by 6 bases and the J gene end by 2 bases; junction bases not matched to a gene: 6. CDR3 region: CASRETGINTEAFF. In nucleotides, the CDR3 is TGTGCCAGCAGGGAGACAGGGATTAACACTGAAGCTTTCTTT.

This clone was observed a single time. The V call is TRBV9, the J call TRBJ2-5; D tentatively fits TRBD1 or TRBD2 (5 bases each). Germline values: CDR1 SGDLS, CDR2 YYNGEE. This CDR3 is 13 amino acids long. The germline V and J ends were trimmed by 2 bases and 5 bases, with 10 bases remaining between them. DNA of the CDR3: TGTGCCAGCAGCGTTGGGGGACCGGAGACCCAGTACTTC. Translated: CASSVGGPETQYF.

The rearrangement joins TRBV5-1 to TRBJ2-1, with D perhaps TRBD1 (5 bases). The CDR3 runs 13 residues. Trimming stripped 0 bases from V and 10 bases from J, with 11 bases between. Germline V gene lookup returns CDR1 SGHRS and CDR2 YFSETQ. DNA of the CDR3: TGCGCCAGCAGCTTGGCCTCCAGGGAAGAGCAGTTCTTC. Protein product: CASSLASREEQFF.

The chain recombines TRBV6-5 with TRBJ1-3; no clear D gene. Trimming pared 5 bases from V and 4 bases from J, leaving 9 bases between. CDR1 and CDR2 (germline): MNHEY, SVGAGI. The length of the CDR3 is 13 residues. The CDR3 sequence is CASSPLQGNTIYF. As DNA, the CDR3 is TGTGCCAGCAGTCCCTTACAGGGAAACACCATATATTTT.

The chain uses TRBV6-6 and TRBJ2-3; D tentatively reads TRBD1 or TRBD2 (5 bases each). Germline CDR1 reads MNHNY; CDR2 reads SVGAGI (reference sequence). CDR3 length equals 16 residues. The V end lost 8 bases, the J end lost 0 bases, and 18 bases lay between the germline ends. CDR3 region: CASFGAARGSTDTQYF. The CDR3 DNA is TGTGCCAGCTTTGGAGCGGCGAGGGGCAGCACAGATACGCAGTATTTT.

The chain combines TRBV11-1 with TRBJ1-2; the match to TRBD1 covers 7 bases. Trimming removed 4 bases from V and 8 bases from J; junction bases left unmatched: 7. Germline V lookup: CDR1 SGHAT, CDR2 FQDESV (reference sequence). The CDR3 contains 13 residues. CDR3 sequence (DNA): TGTGCCAGCAGCTCCTACCAGGGGGGCGGCTACACCTTC. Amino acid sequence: CASSSYQGGGYTF.

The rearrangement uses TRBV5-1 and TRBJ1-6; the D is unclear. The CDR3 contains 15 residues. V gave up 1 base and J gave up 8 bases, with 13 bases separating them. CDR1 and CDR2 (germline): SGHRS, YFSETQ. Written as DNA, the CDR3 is TGCGCCAGCAGCTTGAGTCGCCCGCGAGATTCACCCCTCCACTTT. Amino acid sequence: CASSLSRPRDSPLHF.

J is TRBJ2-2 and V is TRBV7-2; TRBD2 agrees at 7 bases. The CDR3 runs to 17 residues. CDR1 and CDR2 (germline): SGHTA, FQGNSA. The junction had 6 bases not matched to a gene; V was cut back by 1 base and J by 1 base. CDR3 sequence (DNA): TGTGCCAGCAGCTTAGATTTTGCGGGGGTGAACACCGGGGAGCTGTTTTTT. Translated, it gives CASSLDFAGVNTGELFF. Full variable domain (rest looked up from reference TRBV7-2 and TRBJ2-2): GAGVSQSPSNKVTEKGKDVELRCDPISGHTALYWYRQSLGQGLEFLIYFQGNSAPDKSGLPSDRFSAERTGGSVSTLTIQRTQQEDSAVYLCASSLDFAGVNTGELFFGEGSRLTVL.

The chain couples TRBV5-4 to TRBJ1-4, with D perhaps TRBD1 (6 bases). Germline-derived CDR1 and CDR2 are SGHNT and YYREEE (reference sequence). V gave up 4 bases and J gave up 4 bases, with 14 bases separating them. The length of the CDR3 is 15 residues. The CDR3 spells CASSARTALNEKLFF. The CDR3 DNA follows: TGTGCCAGCAGCGCCCGGACAGCCCTTAATGAAAAACTGTTTTTT.

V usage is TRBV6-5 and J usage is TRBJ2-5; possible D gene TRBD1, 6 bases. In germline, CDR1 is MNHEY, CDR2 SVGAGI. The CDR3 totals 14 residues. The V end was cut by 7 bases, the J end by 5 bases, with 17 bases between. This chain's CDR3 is CASTTRQRGETQYF. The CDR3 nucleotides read TGTGCCAGCACCACGCGCCAAAGGGGGGAGACCCAGTACTTC.

The CDR3: CASSPPSGTGETQYF. In DNA form, the CDR3 reads TGTGCCAGCTCACCACCCAGTGGGACAGGGGAGACCCAGTACTTC. The chain has TRBV18 and TRBJ2-5; 9 positions match TRBD1. The length of the CDR3 is 15 residues. Germline V gene data show CDR1 as KGHSH and CDR2 as LQKENI. With V trimmed by 0 bases and J by 5 bases, 4 bases remained unmatched.

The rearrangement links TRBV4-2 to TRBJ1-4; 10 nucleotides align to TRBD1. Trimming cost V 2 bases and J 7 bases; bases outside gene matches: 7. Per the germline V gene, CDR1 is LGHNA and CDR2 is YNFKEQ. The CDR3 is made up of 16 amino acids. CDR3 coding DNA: TGTGCCAGCAGCCAACTTGGGACAGGGGAACGTGAAAAACTGTTTTTT. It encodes CASSQLGTGEREKLFF.

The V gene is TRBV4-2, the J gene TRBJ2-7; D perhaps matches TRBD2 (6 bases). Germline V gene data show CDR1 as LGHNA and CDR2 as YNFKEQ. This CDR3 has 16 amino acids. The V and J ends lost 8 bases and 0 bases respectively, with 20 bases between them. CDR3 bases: TGTGCCAGCCGATCCCTGGGCGGGGTTAGCTCCTACGAGCAGTACTTC. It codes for CASRSLGGVSSYEQYF.